The 22 T cell receptor beta chains listed next were all sequenced from one sample in a study of CD8 T cells in Susac syndrome (dated by TCRdb to about 2019). The method behind the library was the immunoSEQ multiplex PCR assay. RNA was extracted using the RNeasy kit, and roughly 0.5 to 1 microgram was reverse transcribed with random hexamers. TCRdb took the public reads, trimmed them with fastp at Q25, ran MiXCR for clone calling and kept in-frame beta chains. For every CDR3 protein sequence, its rows merge into one entry that carries the most common genes and DNA. The sample records 210,000 or so distinct CDR3 sequences, 80% to 95% of which are singletons. The top ten constitute over 0.1% of the sample. The specimen sequenced was CD8+ T cells from PBMCs. The receptors were gathered from a human donor with multiple sclerosis.

This chain uses TRBV28 with TRBJ1-5; D is uncertain. This CDR3 has 16 amino acids. CDR1 and CDR2 (germline): MDHEN, SYDVKM. Trimming shortened V by 2 bases and J by 3 bases, and 14 bases separated the two germline ends. The CDR3 loop is CASSLSGAVFNQPQHF. CDR3 coding DNA: TGTGCCAGCAGTTTAAGTGGCGCAGTTTTCAATCAGCCCCAGCATTTT. Full variable domain (outside the CDR3, taken from reference TRBV28 and TRBJ1-5): DVKVTQSSRYLVKRTGEKVFLECVQDMDHENMFWYRQDPGLGLRLIYFSYDVKMKEKGDIPEGYSVSREKKERFSLILESASTNQTSMYLCASSLSGAVFNQPQHFGDGTRLSIL.

J is TRBJ2-1 and V is TRBV15; D perhaps matches TRBD2 (6 bases). The CDR3 runs to 14 residues. V lost 5 bases, J lost 1 base, and 9 bases lay in between. CDR1 is LNHNV, CDR2 YYDKDF, per germline (reference sequence). As DNA, the CDR3 is TGTGCCACCAGCGTCGCGGGGTCCTACAATGAGCAGTTCTTC. It specifies CATSVAGSYNEQFF.

The chain uses TRBV30 and TRBJ1-4, with 8 bases lining up with TRBD1. The CDR3 consists of 13 residues. V dropped 7 bases and J dropped 1; count of bases not matched to a gene: 2. The germline V gene has CDR1 GTSNPN and CDR2 SVGIG (reference sequence). CDR3 loop: CAFDRGTNEKLFF. CDR3 nucleotides: TGTGCCTTTGACAGGGGAACTAATGAAAAACTGTTTTTT.

The rearrangement uses TRBV30 and TRBJ1-2; D is uncertain. V was clipped by 1 base and J by 5 bases, with 8 bases between them. CDR1 and CDR2 from the germline V gene are GTSNPN and SVGIG (reference sequence). This CDR3 has 12 amino acids. The CDR3 reads CAWSALGYGYTF. CDR3 sequence (DNA): TGTGCCTGGAGTGCTTTAGGATATGGCTACACCTTC.

The chain employs TRBV27 and TRBJ1-1; the match to TRBD1 covers 12 bases. This CDR3 has 15 residues. Germline V gives CDR1 MNHEY, CDR2 SMNVEV (reference sequence). The trim removed 4 bases at V and 7 bases at J, leaving 7 bases unmatched. The CDR3 reads CASSSGQGAIGEAFF. CDR3 bases: TGTGCCAGCAGTTCGGGACAGGGGGCTATTGGTGAAGCTTTCTTT.

V and J are TRBV13 and TRBJ1-1; D gene uncertain. Germline V CDR1 and CDR2: PRHDT, FYEKMQ (reference sequence). V lost 0 bases, J lost 1 base, and 18 bases lay in between. CDR3 size: 18 residues. CDR3 DNA: TGTGCCAGCAGCTTAGGCCGCTGGGGTGCGGGCCCGAACACTGAAGCTTTCTTT. It codes for CASSLGRWGAGPNTEAFF.

The chain uses TRBV7-2 and TRBJ2-5; D assignment may be TRBD1 or TRBD2 (5 bases each). CDR3 size: 14 residues. Germline loops: CDR1 SGHTA, CDR2 FQGNSA. V shed 3 bases and J shed 7 bases, with 15 bases lying between them. CDR3 loop: CASSFRDGTGTQYF. The CDR3 nucleotides read TGTGCCAGCAGCTTCCGGGACGGCACCGGGACCCAGTACTTC. Using reference TRBV7-2 and TRBJ2-5 for the parts outside the CDR3, the full variable domain is GAGVSQSPSNKVTEKGKDVELRCDPISGHTALYWYRQSLGQGLEFLIYFQGNSAPDKSGLPSDRFSAERTGGSVSTLTIQRTQQEDSAVYLCASSFRDGTGTQYFGPGTRLLVL.

The gene calls are TRBV7-9 and TRBJ2-3, with 10 bases lining up with TRBD2. The trim removed 5 bases at V and 2 bases at J, leaving 10 bases unmatched. Looked up from germline, CDR1 is SEHNR and CDR2 is FQNEAQ (reference sequence). This CDR3 has 17 amino acids. Here the CDR3 reads CASSPVSSGSTTDTQYF. The CDR3 coding sequence is TGTGCCAGCAGCCCTGTCTCTAGCGGGAGTACCACAGATACGCAGTATTTT.

This clonotype has only one observation. The chain couples TRBV7-9 to TRBJ2-5, with D unclear. Germline CDR1 is SEHNR and CDR2 is FQNEAQ (reference sequence). The CDR3 covers 12 residues. With 5 bases removed from V and 5 bases from J, the gap between germline ends came to 9 bases. CDR3 loop: CASSPPEETQYF. For the CDR3, the DNA is TGTGCCAGCAGCCCCCCCGAGGAGACCCAGTACTTC.

This chain connects TRBV5-1 to TRBJ2-7, with 11 positions matching TRBD2. The CDR3 is 16 residues long. CDR1 is SGHRS, CDR2 YFSETQ, per germline. V lost 3 bases and J lost 2; bases outside the gene matches: 7. The CDR3 sequence: CASSSETSGMPYEQYF. CDR3 nucleotide sequence: TGCGCCAGCAGCTCCGAGACTAGCGGGATGCCCTACGAGCAGTACTTC.

The CDR3 DNA follows: TGCGCCAGCAGCCAAGACTTCCCCGGGACAGGGACTGGAAACACCATATATTTT. Encoded protein: CASSQDFPGTGTGNTIYF. The V call is TRBV4-1, the J call TRBJ1-3; 9 nucleotides line up with TRBD1. There are 18 residues in the CDR3. V was clipped by 0 bases and J by 2 bases; unmatched bases: 8. The germline gives CDR1 MGHRA, CDR2 YSYEKL.

This chain joins TRBV29-1 and TRBJ1-1; no firm D call. The germline V gene encodes CDR1 SQVTM and CDR2 ANQGSEA. Deletions cut 1 base from V and 0 bases from J, with 6 bases between. The CDR3 sequence is 13 residues long. The CDR3: CSVEVQVNTEAFF. The CDR3 DNA reads as TGCAGCGTTGAAGTTCAGGTGAACACTGAAGCTTTCTTT.

V is TRBV29-1 and J is TRBJ1-2; TRBD1 might be the D (6 bases). V was cut by 1 base and J by 5 bases, with 14 bases left in between. This CDR3 is 14 amino acids long. CDR1 and CDR2 from the germline V gene are SQVTM and ANQGSEA. In DNA form, the CDR3 reads TGCAGCGTTGAAGCCCCCCGGACAGATTATGGCTACACCTTC. Amino acid sequence: CSVEAPRTDYGYTF.

The genes are TRBV12-3 or TRBV12-4 and TRBJ2-7; D gene unclear. The CDR3 has 17 residues. Trimming took off 1 base at V and 0 bases at J, with 16 bases between the two ends. This chain's CDR3 is CASSLGRFLRSSYEQYF. CDR3 in DNA: TGTGCCAGCAGTTTAGGCCGGTTCCTCAGGAGCTCCTACGAGCAGTACTTC.

This chain uses TRBV4-1 with TRBJ2-3; D is uncertain. The CDR3 is made up of 13 amino acids. CDR1 MGHRA and CDR2 YSYEKL come from the germline V gene. V dropped 4 bases and J dropped 4 bases, with 9 bases sitting between them. The CDR3 nucleotides are TGCGCCAGCAGCCCAACCGTGGCAGATACGCAGTATTTT. Protein: CASSPTVADTQYF.

The rearrangement joins TRBV6-5 to TRBJ2-2; D is unclear. The germline gives CDR1 MNHEY, CDR2 SVGAGI. The CDR3 loop spans 14 amino acids. Trimming removed 0 bases at V and 5 bases at J, with 7 bases between. The CDR3 spells CASSYSRNTGELFF. Written as DNA, the CDR3 is TGTGCCAGCAGTTACTCCCGGAATACCGGGGAGCTGTTTTTT.

This CDR3 reads CASSQDLSYGNTIYF. In DNA, the CDR3 is TGCGCCAGCAGCCAAGATCTCTCCTATGGAAACACCATATATTTT. The chain joins TRBV4-3 to TRBJ1-3, with unresolved D. The V end was cut by 0 bases, the J end by 3 bases, with 9 bases between. The CDR3 has 15 amino acids. Germline V gives CDR1 LGHNA, CDR2 YSLEER.

The chain employs TRBV2 and TRBJ2-2; D remains ambiguous. This CDR3 is built from 16 residues. Germline CDR1 is SNHLY and CDR2 is FYNNEI. Trimming left V 2 bases short and J 5 bases short, with 15 bases between. The CDR3 is CASSETVFKRTGELFF. The CDR3 DNA sequence: TGTGCCAGCAGTGAAACGGTGTTCAAACGGACCGGGGAGCTGTTTTTT.

The chain joins TRBV7-9 to TRBJ1-2; 8 bases match TRBD1. Germline-derived CDR1 and CDR2 are SEHNR and FQNEAQ (reference sequence). This CDR3 spans 16 amino acids. J was trimmed by 4 bases and V by 3 bases; bases with no gene match: 10. CDR3 bases: TGTGCCAGCAGCTTCACCCGGACAGGGAATGGCTATGGCTACACCTTC. It codes for CASSFTRTGNGYGYTF.

The CDR3 is CASSLKGGQPQHF. CDR3 nucleotide sequence: TGTGCCAGCAGCCTAAAGGGGGGTCAGCCCCAGCATTTT. The chain carries TRBV7-8 and TRBJ1-5; possible D gene TRBD1, 6 bases. CDR1 is SGHVS, CDR2 FQNEAQ, per germline. Deletions cut 5 bases from V and 6 bases from J, with 11 bases between. The CDR3 runs 13 residues.

CDR3 in amino acids: CATDRGRGETQYF. CDR3 sequence (DNA): TGTGCCACCGACAGGGGGCGCGGGGAGACCCAGTACTTC. J is TRBJ2-5 and V is TRBV7-8; 10 bases match TRBD1. CDR1 is SGHVS and CDR2 is FQNEAQ in the germline V gene. The CDR3 has 13 residues. Trimming at V came to 10 bases and at J to 5 bases, leaving 7 bases not matched to a gene.

V is TRBV24-1 and J is TRBJ2-7; perhaps D is TRBD1 or TRBD2 (5 bases each). Germline V lookup: CDR1 KGHDR, CDR2 SFDVKD. Trimming removed 2 bases at V and 1 base at J, with 11 bases between. CDR3 length equals 15 residues. The DNA of the CDR3 is TGTGCCACCAGTGATTCCGGGGCCACGTCCTACGAGCAGTACTTC. Translated: CATSDSGATSYEQYF.